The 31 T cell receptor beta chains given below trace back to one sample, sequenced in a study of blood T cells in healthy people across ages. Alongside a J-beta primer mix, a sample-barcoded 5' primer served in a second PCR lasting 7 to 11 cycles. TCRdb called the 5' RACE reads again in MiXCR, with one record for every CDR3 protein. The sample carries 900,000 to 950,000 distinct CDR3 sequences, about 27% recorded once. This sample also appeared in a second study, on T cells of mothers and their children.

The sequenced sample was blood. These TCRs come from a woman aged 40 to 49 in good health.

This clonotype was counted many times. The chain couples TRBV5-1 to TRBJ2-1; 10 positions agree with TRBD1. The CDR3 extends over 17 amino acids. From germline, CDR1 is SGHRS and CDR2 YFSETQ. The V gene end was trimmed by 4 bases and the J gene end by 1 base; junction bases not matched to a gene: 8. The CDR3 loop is CASSTHGTGDSYNEQFF. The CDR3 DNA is TGCGCCAGCAGCACCCACGGGACAGGGGATTCCTACAATGAGCAGTTCTTC.

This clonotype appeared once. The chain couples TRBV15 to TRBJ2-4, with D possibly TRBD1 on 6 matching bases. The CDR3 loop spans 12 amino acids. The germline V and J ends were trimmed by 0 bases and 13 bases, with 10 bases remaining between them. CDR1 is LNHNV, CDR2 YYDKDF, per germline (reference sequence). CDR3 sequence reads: CATSRDRDNQYF. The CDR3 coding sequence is TGTGCCACCAGCAGAGATCGGGACAACCAGTACTTC.

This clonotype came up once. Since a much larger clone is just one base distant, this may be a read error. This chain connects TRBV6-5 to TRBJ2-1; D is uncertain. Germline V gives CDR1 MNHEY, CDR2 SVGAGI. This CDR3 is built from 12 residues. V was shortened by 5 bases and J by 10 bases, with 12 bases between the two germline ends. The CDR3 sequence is CASSLGSAEQFF. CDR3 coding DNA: TGTGCCAGCAGTCTCGGTTCGGCGGAGCAGTTCTTC.

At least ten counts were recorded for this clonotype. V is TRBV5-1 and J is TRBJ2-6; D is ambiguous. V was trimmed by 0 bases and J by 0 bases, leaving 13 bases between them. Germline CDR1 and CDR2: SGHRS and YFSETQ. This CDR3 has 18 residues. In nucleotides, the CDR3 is TGCGCCAGCAGCTTGGCTACAGACACCTACTCTGGGGCCAACGTCCTGACTTTC. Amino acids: CASSLATDTYSGANVLTF.

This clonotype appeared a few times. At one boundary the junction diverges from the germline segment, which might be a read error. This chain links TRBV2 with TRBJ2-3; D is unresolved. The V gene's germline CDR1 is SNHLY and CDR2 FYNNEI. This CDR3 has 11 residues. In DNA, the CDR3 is TGTGCCAACAGTTTTAAAGTCACGCAGTATTTT. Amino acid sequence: CANSFKVTQYF. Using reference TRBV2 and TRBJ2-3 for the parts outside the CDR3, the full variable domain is EPEVTQTPSHQVTQMGQEVILRCVPISNHLYFYWYRQILGQKVEFLVSFYNNEISEKSEIFDDQFSVERPDGSNFTLKIRSTKLEDSAMYFCANSFKVTQYFGPGTRLTVL.

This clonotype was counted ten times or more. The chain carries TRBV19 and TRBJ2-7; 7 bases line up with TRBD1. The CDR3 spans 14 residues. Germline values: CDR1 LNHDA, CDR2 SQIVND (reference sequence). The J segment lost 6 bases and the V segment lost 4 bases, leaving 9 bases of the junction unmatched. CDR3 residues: CASSTTGPLVEQYF. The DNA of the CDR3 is TGTGCCAGTAGTACGACAGGGCCCCTCGTCGAGCAGTACTTC.

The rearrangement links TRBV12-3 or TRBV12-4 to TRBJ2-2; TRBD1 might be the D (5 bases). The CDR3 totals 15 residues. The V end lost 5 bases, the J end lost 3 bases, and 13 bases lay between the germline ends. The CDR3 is CASSLDSPDTGELFF. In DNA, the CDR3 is TGTGCCAGCAGTCTCGACAGTCCGGACACCGGGGAGCTGTTTTTT.

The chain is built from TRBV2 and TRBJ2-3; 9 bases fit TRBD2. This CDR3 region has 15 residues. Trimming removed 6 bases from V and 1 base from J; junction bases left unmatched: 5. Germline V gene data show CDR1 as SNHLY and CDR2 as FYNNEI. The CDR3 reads CASRRLAGRTDTQYF. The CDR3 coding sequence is TGTGCCAGCAGGCGGCTAGCGGGGCGCACAGATACGCAGTATTTT.

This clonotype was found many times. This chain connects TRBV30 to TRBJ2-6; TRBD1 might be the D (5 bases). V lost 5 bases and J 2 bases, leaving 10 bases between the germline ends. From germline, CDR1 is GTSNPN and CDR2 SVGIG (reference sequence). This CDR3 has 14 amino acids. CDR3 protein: CAWETGAGANVLTF. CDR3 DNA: TGTGCCTGGGAAACAGGAGCTGGGGCCAACGTCCTGACTTTC. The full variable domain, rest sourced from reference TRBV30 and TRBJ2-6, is SQTIHQWPATLVQPVGSPLSLECTVEGTSNPNLYWYRQAAGRGLQLLFYSVGIGQISSEVPQNLSASRPQDRQFILSSKKLLLSDSGFYLCAWETGAGANVLTFGAGSRLTVL.

Written as DNA, the CDR3 is TGTGCCAGCAGCTGTTGGGGCGGGATTGAAGGGCAGTTCTTC. Its translation is CASSCWGGIEGQFF. J is TRBJ2-1 and V is TRBV7-3, with TRBD2 as a possible D gene (6 bases). The CDR3 spans 14 residues. V lost 4 bases, J lost 12 bases, and 19 bases lay in between. Germline CDR1 SGHTA, CDR2 FQGTGA.

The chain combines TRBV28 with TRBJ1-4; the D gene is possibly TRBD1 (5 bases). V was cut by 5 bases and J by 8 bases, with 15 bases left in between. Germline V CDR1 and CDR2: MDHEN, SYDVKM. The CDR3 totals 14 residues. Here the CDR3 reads CASSSGGTAEKLFF. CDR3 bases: TGTGCCAGCAGTAGCGGCGGGACTGCAGAAAAACTGTTTTTT.

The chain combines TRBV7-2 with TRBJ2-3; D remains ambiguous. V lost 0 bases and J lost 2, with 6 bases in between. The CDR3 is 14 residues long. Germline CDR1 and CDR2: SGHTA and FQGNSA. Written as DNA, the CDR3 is TGTGCCAGCAGCTTAGCTACAAACACAGATACGCAGTATTTT. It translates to CASSLATNTDTQYF. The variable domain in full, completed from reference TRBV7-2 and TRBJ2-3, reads GAGVSQSPSNKVTEKGKDVELRCDPISGHTALYWYRQSLGQGLEFLIYFQGNSAPDKSGLPSDRFSAERTGGSVSTLTIQRTQQEDSAVYLCASSLATNTDTQYFGPGTRLTVL.

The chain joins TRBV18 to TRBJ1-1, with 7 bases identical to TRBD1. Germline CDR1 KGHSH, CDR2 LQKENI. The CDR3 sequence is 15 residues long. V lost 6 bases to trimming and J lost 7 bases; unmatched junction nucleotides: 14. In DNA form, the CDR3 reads TGTGCCAGCTCGCCAAAACTTCAGGGGGTTAATGAAGCTTTCTTT. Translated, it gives CASSPKLQGVNEAFF.

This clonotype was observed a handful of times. CDR3 sequence (DNA): TGTGCCAGCAGCCAAGAGATTAGTAATGAAAAACTGTTTTTT. Its translation is CASSQEISNEKLFF. This sequence joins TRBV6-1 and TRBJ1-4, with D unclear. The CDR3 is 14 amino acids. V shed 6 bases and J shed 4 bases, with 12 bases lying between them. Germline assignment: CDR1 MNHNS and CDR2 SASEGT.

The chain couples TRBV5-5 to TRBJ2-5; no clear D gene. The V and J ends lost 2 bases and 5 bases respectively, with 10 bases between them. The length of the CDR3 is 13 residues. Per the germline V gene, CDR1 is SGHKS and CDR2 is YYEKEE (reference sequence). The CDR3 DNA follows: TGTGCCAGCAGCTTTCGGCCGCGGGAGACCCAGTACTTC. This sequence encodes CASSFRPRETQYF.

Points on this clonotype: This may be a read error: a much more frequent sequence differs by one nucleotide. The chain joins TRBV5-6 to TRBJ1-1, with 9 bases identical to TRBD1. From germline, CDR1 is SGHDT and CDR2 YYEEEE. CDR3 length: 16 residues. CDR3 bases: TGTGCCGGCAGCTTGCCGGGACAGGGTATGAACACTGAAGCTTTCTTT. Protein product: CAGSLPGQGMNTEAFF.

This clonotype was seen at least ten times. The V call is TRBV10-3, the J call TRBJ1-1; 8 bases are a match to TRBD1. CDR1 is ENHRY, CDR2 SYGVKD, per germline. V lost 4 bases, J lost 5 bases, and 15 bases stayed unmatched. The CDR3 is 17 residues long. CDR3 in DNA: TGTGCCATCAGTGTCAGGGGGCCTTCAAGCACGAATACTGAAGCTTTCTTT. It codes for CAISVRGPSSTNTEAFF.

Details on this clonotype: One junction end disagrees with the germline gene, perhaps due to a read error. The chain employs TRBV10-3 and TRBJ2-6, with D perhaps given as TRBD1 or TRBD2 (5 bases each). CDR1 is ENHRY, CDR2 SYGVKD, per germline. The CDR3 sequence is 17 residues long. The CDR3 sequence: CTISEMGRSSGANVLTF. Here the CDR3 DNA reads TGTACCATCAGTGAGATGGGACGGAGCTCTGGGGCCAACGTCCTGACTTTC.

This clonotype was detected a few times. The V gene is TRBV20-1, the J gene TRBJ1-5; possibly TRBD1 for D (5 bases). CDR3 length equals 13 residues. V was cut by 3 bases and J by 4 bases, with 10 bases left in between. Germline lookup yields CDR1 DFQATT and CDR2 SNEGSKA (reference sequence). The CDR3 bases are TGCAGTGCTAGCTCGGGGGTTAATCAGCCCCAGCATTTT. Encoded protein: CSASSGVNQPQHF.

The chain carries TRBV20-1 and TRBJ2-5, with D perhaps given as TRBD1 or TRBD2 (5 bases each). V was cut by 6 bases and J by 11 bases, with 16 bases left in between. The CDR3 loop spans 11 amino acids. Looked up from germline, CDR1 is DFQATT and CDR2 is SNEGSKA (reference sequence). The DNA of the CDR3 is TGCAGTGCCGGGACCCAAGGGGAGCAGTACTTC. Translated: CSAGTQGEQYF.

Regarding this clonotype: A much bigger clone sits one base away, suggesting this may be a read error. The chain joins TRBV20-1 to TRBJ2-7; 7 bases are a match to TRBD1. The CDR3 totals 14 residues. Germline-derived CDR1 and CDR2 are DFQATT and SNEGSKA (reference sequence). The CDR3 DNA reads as TGCAATGCTTCCGGGACAGCCTATGTCCACGAGCAGTACTTC. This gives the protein CNASGTAYVHEQYF.

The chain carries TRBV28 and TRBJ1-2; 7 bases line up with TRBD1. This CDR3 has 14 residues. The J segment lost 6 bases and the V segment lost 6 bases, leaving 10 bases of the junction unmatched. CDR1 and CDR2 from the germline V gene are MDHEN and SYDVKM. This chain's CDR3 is CASSTARGIDGYTF. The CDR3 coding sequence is TGTGCCAGCAGCACGGCCAGGGGGATTGATGGCTACACCTTC.

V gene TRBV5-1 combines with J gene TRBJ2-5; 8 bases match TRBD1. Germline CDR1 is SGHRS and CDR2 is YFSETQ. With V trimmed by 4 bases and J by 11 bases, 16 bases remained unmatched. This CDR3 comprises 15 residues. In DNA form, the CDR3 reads TGCGCCAGCAGCCCTCGGACAGGGCCCTACAATGAGCAGTACTTC. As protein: CASSPRTGPYNEQYF.

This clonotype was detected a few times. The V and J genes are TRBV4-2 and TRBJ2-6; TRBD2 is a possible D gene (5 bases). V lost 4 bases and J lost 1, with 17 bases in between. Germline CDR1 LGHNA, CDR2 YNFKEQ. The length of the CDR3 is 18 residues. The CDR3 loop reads CASSPLMAGLSGANVLTF. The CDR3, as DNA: TGTGCCAGCAGCCCCCTCATGGCGGGTCTGTCTGGGGCCAACGTCCTGACTTTC.

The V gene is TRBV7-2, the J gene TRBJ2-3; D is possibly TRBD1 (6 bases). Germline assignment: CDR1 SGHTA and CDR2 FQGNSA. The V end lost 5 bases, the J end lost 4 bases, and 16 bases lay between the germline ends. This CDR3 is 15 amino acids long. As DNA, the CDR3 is TGTGCCAGCAGCACCCAACAGGGCATGGCAGATACGCAGTATTTT. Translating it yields CASSTQQGMADTQYF.

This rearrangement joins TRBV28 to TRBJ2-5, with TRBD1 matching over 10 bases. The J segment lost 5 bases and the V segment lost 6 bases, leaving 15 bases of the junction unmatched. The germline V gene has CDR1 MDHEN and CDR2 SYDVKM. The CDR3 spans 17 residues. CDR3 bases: TGTGCCAGCAGCCCGTATAGACAGGGGGCGGCAGCGGAGACCCAGTACTTC. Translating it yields CASSPYRQGAAAETQYF.

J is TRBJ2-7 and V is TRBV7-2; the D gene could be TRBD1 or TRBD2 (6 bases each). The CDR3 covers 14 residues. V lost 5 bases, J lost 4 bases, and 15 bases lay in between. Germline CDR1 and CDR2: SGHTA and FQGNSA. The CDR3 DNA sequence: TGTGCCAGCAGCGGGAGGACAGTGAGATACGAGCAGTACTTC. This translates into CASSGRTVRYEQYF. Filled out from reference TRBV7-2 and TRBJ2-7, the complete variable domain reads GAGVSQSPSNKVTEKGKDVELRCDPISGHTALYWYRQSLGQGLEFLIYFQGNSAPDKSGLPSDRFSAERTGGSVSTLTIQRTQQEDSAVYLCASSGRTVRYEQYFGPGTRLTVT.

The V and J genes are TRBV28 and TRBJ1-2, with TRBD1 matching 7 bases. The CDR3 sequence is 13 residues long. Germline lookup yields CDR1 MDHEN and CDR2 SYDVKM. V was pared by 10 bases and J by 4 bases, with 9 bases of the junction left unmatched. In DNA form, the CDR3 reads TGTGCCACCGAGACAGGGCAGGCCTATGGCTACACCTTC. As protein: CATETGQAYGYTF.

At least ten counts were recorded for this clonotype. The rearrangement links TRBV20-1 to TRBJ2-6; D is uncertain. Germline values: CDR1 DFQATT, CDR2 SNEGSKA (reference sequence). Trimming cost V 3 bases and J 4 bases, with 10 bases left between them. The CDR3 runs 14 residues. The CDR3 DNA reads TGCAGTGCTAGGATCTGGGTCGGGGCCAACGTCCTGACTTTC. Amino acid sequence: CSARIWVGANVLTF.

CDR3 sequence reads: CSASPRGSEAFF. CDR3 coding DNA: TGCAGTGCTAGTCCCAGGGGAAGTGAAGCTTTCTTT. The chain recombines TRBV20-1 with TRBJ1-1, with D maybe TRBD1 (6 bases). Germline lookup yields CDR1 DFQATT and CDR2 SNEGSKA (reference sequence). Trimming left V 3 bases short and J 7 bases short, with 12 bases between. The CDR3 is 12 amino acids.

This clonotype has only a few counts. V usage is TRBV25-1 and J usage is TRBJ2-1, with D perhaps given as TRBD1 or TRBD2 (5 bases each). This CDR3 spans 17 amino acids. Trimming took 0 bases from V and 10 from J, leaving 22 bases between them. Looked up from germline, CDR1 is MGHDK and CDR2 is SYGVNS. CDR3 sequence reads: CASSEYPGAGVSYEQFF. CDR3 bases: TGTGCCAGCAGTGAATATCCCGGGGCAGGTGTCTCCTACGAGCAGTTCTTC.